Each of the 3 T cell receptor beta chains below was sequenced from the same sample in a study of T cell repertoires in cytomegalovirus infection. TCRdb re-derived calls from the reads in MiXCR, one entry per CDR3 protein. Of roughly 230,000 distinct CDR3 sequences detected, 22% appear once; the ten largest clones hold roughly 20%. The sample was CD8+ T cells from PBMCs. These receptors came from a human donor in good health (CMV status not recorded). Some clones in this sample may be carry-over from other donors' samples.

V gene TRBV4-1 combines with J gene TRBJ2-1; D is unclear. The CDR3 is 13 amino acids. Trimming removed 6 bases at V and 7 bases at J, with 13 bases between. Germline V lookup: CDR1 MGHRA, CDR2 YSYEKL. In nucleotides, the CDR3 is TGCGCCAGCAGGCCCCACTCTGGGAATGAGCAGTTCTTC. Its protein product is CASRPHSGNEQFF.

The chain combines TRBV29-1 with TRBJ2-1; 9 bases agree with TRBD2. The germline V gene encodes CDR1 SQVTM and CDR2 ANQGSEA. This CDR3 region has 16 residues. Trimming removed 8 bases from V and 3 bases from J; junction bases left unmatched: 14. The CDR3 loop is CSPVWLASGVYNEQFF. The CDR3 region has the DNA TGCAGCCCTGTTTGGTTAGCTAGCGGGGTCTACAATGAGCAGTTCTTC.

This clonotype has more than one count but fewer than ten. V gene TRBV20-1 combines with J gene TRBJ2-1; no reliable D call. The CDR3 covers 12 residues. The V and J ends lost 0 bases and 7 bases respectively, with 7 bases between them. CDR1 and CDR2 from the germline V gene are DFQATT and SNEGSKA (reference sequence). CDR3 protein: CSARDLLNEQFF. The CDR3 region has the DNA TGCAGTGCTAGAGATCTGCTTAATGAGCAGTTCTTC.